Listed below are T cell receptor beta chains from one sample, sequenced in a study of cytomegalovirus exposure and HLA in healthy donors. Profiled with immunoSEQ multiplex PCR; TCRdb holds only in-frame clones, not every one. The sample carries about 76,000 clones, approximately 80% recorded once. The sample was PBMCs. Receptors were obtained from a woman aged 40 to 50 in good health and CMV-seropositive. Each CDR3 is given without its conserved first and last residue. The D gene is left open where the match is weak.

v_call	d_call	j_call	cdr3_aa
TRBV6-1	TRBD1	TRBJ1-2	ASTTSQGDYGYT
TRBV18	-	TRBJ1-2	ASSPYRQADYGYT
TRBV28	-	TRBJ2-7	ASQGQAAYEQY
TRBV30	TRBD1	TRBJ1-3	AWGLDRGRPDSGNTIY
TRBV2	-	TRBJ2-7	ASSPAWEVTYEQY
TRBV10-1	-	TRBJ1-1	ASSESRRPKNTEAF
TRBV7-3	TRBD2	TRBJ2-3	ASSPTSGGRDTQY
TRBV27	TRBD2	TRBJ2-1	ASSSSGALYNEQF
TRBV28	-	TRBJ1-2	ASSLGTGFSGYT
TRBV5-1	TRBD1	TRBJ1-6	ASSLATGGGDSPLH